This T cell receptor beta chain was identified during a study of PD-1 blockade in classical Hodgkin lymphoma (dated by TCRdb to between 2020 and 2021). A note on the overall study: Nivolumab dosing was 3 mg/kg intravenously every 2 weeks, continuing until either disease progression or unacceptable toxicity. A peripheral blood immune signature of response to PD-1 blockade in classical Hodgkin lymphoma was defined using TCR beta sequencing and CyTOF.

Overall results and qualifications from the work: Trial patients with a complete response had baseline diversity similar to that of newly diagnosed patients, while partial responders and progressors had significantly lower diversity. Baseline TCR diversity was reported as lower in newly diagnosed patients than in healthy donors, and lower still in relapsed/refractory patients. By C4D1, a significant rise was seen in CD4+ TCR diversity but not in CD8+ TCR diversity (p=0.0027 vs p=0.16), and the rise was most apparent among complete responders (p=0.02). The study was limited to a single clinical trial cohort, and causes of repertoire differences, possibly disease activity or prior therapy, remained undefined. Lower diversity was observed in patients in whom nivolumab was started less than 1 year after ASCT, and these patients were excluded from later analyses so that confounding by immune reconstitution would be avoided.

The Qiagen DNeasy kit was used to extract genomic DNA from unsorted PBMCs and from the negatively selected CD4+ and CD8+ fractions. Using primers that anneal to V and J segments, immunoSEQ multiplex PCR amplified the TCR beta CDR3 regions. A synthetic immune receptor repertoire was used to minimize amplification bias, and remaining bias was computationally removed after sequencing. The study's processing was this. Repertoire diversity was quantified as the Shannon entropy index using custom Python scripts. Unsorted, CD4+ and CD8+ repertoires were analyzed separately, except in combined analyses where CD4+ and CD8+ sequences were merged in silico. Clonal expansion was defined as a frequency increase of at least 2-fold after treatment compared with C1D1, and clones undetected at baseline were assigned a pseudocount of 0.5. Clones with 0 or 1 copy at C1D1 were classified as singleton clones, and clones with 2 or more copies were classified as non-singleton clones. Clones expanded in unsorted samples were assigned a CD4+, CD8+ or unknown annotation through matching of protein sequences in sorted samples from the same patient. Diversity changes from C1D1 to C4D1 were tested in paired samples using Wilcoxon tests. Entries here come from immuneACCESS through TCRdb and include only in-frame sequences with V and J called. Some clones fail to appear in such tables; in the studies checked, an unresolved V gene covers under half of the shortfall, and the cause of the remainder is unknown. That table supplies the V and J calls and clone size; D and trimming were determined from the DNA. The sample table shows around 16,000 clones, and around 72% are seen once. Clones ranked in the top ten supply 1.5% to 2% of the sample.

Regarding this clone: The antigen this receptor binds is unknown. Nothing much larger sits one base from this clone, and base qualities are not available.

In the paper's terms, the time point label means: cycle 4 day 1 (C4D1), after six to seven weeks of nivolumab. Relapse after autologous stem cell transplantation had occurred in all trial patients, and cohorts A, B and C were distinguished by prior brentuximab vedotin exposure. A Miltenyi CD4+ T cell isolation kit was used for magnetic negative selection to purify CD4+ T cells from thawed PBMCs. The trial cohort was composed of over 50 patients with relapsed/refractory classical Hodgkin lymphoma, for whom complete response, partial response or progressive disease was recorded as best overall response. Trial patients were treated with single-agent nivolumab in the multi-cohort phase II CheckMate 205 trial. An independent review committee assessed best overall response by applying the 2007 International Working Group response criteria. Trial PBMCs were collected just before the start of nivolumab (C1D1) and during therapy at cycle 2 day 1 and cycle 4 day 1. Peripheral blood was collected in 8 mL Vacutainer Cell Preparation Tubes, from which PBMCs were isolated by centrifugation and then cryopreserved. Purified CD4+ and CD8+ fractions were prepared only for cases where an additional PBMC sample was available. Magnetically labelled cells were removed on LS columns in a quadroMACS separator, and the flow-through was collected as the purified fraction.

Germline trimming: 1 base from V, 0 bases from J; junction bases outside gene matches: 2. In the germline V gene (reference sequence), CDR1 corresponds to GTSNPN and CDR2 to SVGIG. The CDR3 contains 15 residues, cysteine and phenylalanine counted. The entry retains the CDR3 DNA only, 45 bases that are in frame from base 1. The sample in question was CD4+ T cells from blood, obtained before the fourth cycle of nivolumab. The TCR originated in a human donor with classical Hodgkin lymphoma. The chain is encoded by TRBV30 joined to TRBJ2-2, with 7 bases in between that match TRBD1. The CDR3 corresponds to CAWSGGQTNTGELFF. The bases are TGTGCCTGGAGTGGGGGACAGACGAACACCGGGGAGCTGTTTTTT.